Here is one T cell receptor beta chain with its context. Germline CDR1 is LNHNV and CDR2 is YYDKDF (reference sequence). This CDR3 region has 17 residues. V shed 3 bases, J shed 7 bases, and the junction held 9 bases outside the gene matches. These data belong to a study of low-dose radiotherapy and immunotherapy resistance in tumors. For the study at large: Intravenous administration to patients comprised nivolumab at 240 mg every two weeks and ipilimumab at 1 mg/kg every six weeks.

Alpha- and beta-chain coverage of first-strand cDNA came from TRAV- and TRBV-specific primers. TCRs underwent around 18 PCR cycles of amplification with a constant-region primer and V-primer adapter. Using its own MiXCR run on the reads, TCRdb lists one record per CDR3 protein. The sample consists of about 89,000 distinct CDR3 sequences, 9.4% of them appearing once. Time point described: before trial treatment. The V and J genes are TRBV15 and TRBJ2-1; 13 nucleotides match TRBD2. The receptor was isolated from a male donor with prostate cancer. The sample was PBMCs, taken before treatment. The DNA of the CDR3 is TGTGCCACCAGCAGGGGACTAGCGGGAATCGGGCGGAATGAGCAGTTCTTC. Amino acid sequence: CATSRGLAGIGRNEQFF. Variable domain in full (rest from reference TRBV15 and TRBJ2-1): DAMVIQNPRYQVTQFGKPVTLSCSQTLNHNVMYWYQQKSSQAPKLLFHYYDKDFNNEADTPDNFQSRRPNTSFCFLDIRSPGLGDTAMYLCATSRGLAGIGRNEQFFGPGTRLTVL.